These 12 T cell receptor beta chains were all obtained from the same sample, sequenced in a study of shared clonotypes between healthy human individuals. Using immunoSEQ multiplex PCR, the repertoire was profiled, and TCRdb retains in-frame clones only, with some absent. The sample shows roughly 500,000 clones, 76% of them seen only once. The sequenced sample was PBMCs. These receptors originate from a woman in her forties in good health. Some clones in this sample may be carry-over from other donors' samples.

Points on this clone: This sequence is one base from a far larger clone and is likely a read error. The V gene is TRBV2, the J gene TRBJ1-4; TRBD1 agrees at 7 bases. This CDR3 contains 12 residues. Germline loops: CDR1 SNHLY, CDR2 FYNNEI. CDR3 in amino acids: CASISTGEKLSF. The CDR3 nucleotides are TGTGCCAGCATCTCAACAGGGGAAAAACTGTCTTTT.

The chain has TRBV9 and TRBJ2-7; 10 positions agree with TRBD2. The CDR3 spans 13 residues. Trimming took 0 bases from V and 12 from J; bases not matched to a gene: 6. Germline V gene sequence: CDR1 SGDLS, CDR2 YYNGEE. CDR3 sequence (DNA): TGTGCCAGCAGCGTAGCAGCTAGCGGGAGTCTGTACTTC. Its translation: CASSVAASGSLYF.

The genes are TRBV5-1 and TRBJ2-4; D is uncertain. CDR3 size: 15 residues. Trimming left V 0 bases short and J 4 bases short, with 11 bases between. Germline CDR1 reads SGHRS; CDR2 reads YFSETQ. Here the CDR3 DNA reads TGCGCCAGCAGCTTGGTCCCAAGCCGGAAAAACATTCAGTACTTC. Translation: CASSLVPSRKNIQYF.

This chain connects TRBV2 to TRBJ2-7; TRBD1 matches 9 bases. The V segment lost 6 bases and the J segment 2 bases; nucleotides outside the gene matches: 2. The CDR3 consists of 13 residues. Germline V CDR1 and CDR2: SNHLY, FYNNEI. CDR3 residues: CASSRTGAYEQYF. CDR3 sequence (DNA): TGTGCCAGCAGCCGGACAGGGGCCTACGAGCAGTACTTC.

The table lists this clone with a few counts. The V and J genes are TRBV10-2 and TRBJ2-7; 14 positions agree with TRBD2. The CDR3 runs to 17 residues. In germline, CDR1 is WSHSY, CDR2 SAAADI. Unmatched junction bases numbered 10, after V lost 3 bases and J lost 6 bases. CDR3 coding DNA: TGCGCCAGCAGTGAAAGTGCGGGACTAGCGGGAGCAGGCGAGCAGTACTTC. This codes for CASSESAGLAGAGEQYF.

This chain connects TRBV23-1 to TRBJ1-5, with D perhaps matching TRBD1 (6 bases). TRBV23-1 is designated an ORF whose function remains uncertain. Trimming cost V 0 bases and J 4 bases, with 19 bases left between them. The CDR3 length is 18 residues. The CDR3 DNA follows: TGCGCCAGCAGTCAATCGGGCGGGGGGGGGCGCGGTAATCAGCCCCAGCATTTT. Translating gives CASSQSGGGGRGNQPQHF.

V is TRBV11-2 and J is TRBJ2-3, with 12 bases identical to TRBD2. Germline CDR1 and CDR2: SGHAT and FQNNGV. The V and J ends lost 3 bases and 6 bases, in that order; junction bases with no gene match: 4. The CDR3 is 15 amino acids. The CDR3 protein is CASSLLAGGWDTQYF. In nucleotides, the CDR3 is TGTGCCAGCAGCTTGCTAGCGGGAGGGTGGGATACGCAGTATTTT. The full variable domain, completed using reference TRBV11-2 and TRBJ2-3, is EAGVAQSPRYKIIEKRQSVAFWCNPISGHATLYWYQQILGQGPKLLIQFQNNGVVDDSQLPKDRFSAERLKGVDSTLKIQPAKLEDSAVYLCASSLLAGGWDTQYFGPGTRLTVL.

The chain links TRBV29-1 to TRBJ1-2; 12 bases fit TRBD1. Germline loops: CDR1 SQVTM, CDR2 ANQGSEA. The CDR3 length is 15 residues. V lost 6 bases and J lost 8; bases outside the gene matches: 13. Here the CDR3 reads CSVLIPGQGAGGYTF. The CDR3 DNA is TGCAGCGTCCTAATCCCGGGACAGGGGGCGGGAGGCTACACCTTC.

As concerns this clone: Mismatch with germline at one junction end may stem from a read error. Other DNA sequences in the same sample also yield this CDR3. V gene TRBV6-6 combines with J gene TRBJ2-1; 10 nucleotides align to TRBD2. The germline CDR1 and CDR2 sequences are MNHNY and SVGAGI (reference sequence). This CDR3 region has 13 residues. CDR3 sequence reads: CASSYSTGTSEFF. As DNA, the CDR3 is TGCGCCAGCAGTTACTCAACCGGGACTAGCGAGTTCTTC.

The DNA of the CDR3 is TGTGCCAGCAGTTTTGAGGGACAGGTGCCCTACGAGCAGTACTTC. Residues: CASSFEGQVPYEQYF. This sequence joins TRBV28 and TRBJ2-7; 8 bases align to TRBD1. CDR1 and CDR2 (germline): MDHEN, SYDVKM. V dropped 3 bases and J dropped 2; count of bases not matched to a gene: 6. This CDR3 contains 15 residues. Full variable domain (outside the CDR3, taken from reference TRBV28 and TRBJ2-7): DVKVTQSSRYLVKRTGEKVFLECVQDMDHENMFWYRQDPGLGLRLIYFSYDVKMKEKGDIPEGYSVSREKKERFSLILESASTNQTSMYLCASSFEGQVPYEQYFGPGTRLTVT.

This clone was counted only a few times. This chain connects TRBV10-3 to TRBJ2-5, with D uncertain. CDR3 length: 14 residues. CDR1 is ENHRY, CDR2 SYGVKD, per germline. V was shortened by 0 bases and J by 6 bases, with 11 bases between the two germline ends. The CDR3 loop is CAISESKGSQTQYF. Here the CDR3 DNA reads TGTGCCATCAGTGAGTCGAAGGGTTCTCAGACCCAGTACTTC.

Remarks on this clone: Other nucleotide sequences in the sample specify the same CDR3. The chain employs TRBV2 and TRBJ2-7, with 9 positions matching TRBD2. With 3 bases clipped from V and 5 bases from J, the junction kept 5 bases outside the gene matches. Looked up from germline, CDR1 is SNHLY and CDR2 is FYNNEI. The CDR3 sequence is 14 residues long. In DNA, the CDR3 is TGTGCCAGCAGTGAGGGACTAGCCGTCCACGAGCAGTACTTC. Translating it yields CASSEGLAVHEQYF.